This T cell receptor beta chain was obtained from a study of breast tumors, draining lymph nodes, adjacent tissues. Overall study results and limits: Tumor T cell lymph node origin was a supported hypothesis, not proven.

This clonotype was counted a few times. Its antigen is unknown. TCRdb redid the calling of the multiplex PCR reads with MiXCR, one entry per CDR3 protein. The sample lists more than 250,000 distinct CDR3 sequences, 30% occurring once. The lymph nodes were axillary draining lymph nodes from breast cancer patients. The CDR3 covers 12 residues. The germline V and J ends were trimmed by 4 bases and 8 bases, with 12 bases remaining between them. Germline lookup yields CDR1 SGHKS and CDR2 YYEKEE (reference sequence). The sequencing input was axillary lymph node tissue. The rearrangement joins TRBV5-5 to TRBJ1-1; D is perhaps TRBD1 (5 bases). This receptor was identified in a female donor with breast cancer. Some clones in this sample may be carry-over from other donors' samples. As DNA, the CDR3 is TGTGCCAGCAGCCTCGATCAGGGAGAAGCTTTCTTT. Protein: CASSLDQGEAFF. The whole variable domain, filled in from reference TRBV5-5 and TRBJ1-1, reads DAGVTQSPTHLIKTRGQQVTLRCSPISGHKSVSWYQQVLGQGPQFIFQYYEKEERGRGNFPDRFSARQFPNYSSELNVNALLLGDSALYLCASSLDQGEAFFGQGTRLTVV.